The 9 T cell receptor beta chains given below trace back to one sample, sequenced in a study of T cells and Merkel cell carcinoma outcomes. TCRdb keeps only in-frame clones here, not all; method: immunoSEQ multiplex PCR. The table shows about 19,000 clones, with roughly 80% occurring only once. Sequencing was carried out using tumor tissue from Merkel cell carcinoma. These receptors were collected from a human donor with Merkel cell carcinoma.

The V gene is TRBV5-1, the J gene TRBJ2-3; 7 bases fit TRBD2. The CDR3 covers 15 residues. The V gene's germline CDR1 is SGHRS and CDR2 YFSETQ. V dropped 1 base and J dropped 4; count of bases not matched to a gene: 6. In DNA form, the CDR3 reads TGCGCCAGCAGCTTGACCAGCGGGAAGGCAGATACGCAGTATTTT. Residues: CASSLTSGKADTQYF.

The chain carries TRBV19 and TRBJ2-5, with D perhaps matching TRBD1 (5 bases). V was trimmed by 10 bases and J by 5 bases, leaving 20 bases between them. Per germline, CDR1 LNHDA and CDR2 SQIVND (reference sequence). The CDR3 contains 14 residues. CDR3 nucleotides: TGTGCCACCCAGGGAACAGCGCGTTTGGAGACCCAGTACTTC. This codes for CATQGTARLETQYF.

The chain carries TRBV7-8 and TRBJ1-5; D may be TRBD1 (6 bases). This CDR3 is built from 15 residues. Trimming cost V 5 bases and J 7 bases, with 18 bases left between them. Germline CDR1 is SGHVS and CDR2 is FQNEAQ. The chain's CDR3 is CASSQSGDRTQPQHF. The CDR3 region has the DNA TGTGCCAGCAGCCAGTCTGGAGACAGGACCCAGCCCCAGCATTTT.

This clone was detected once. This chain joins TRBV6-5 and TRBJ2-3, with TRBD2 identical over 9 bases. This CDR3 has 15 residues. Germline assignment: CDR1 MNHEY and CDR2 SVGAGI. With 2 bases clipped from V and 1 base from J, the junction kept 1 base outside the gene matches. CDR3 coding DNA: TGTGCCAGCAGTTACCAGCGGGGGGGCACAGATACGCAGTATTTT. It encodes CASSYQRGGTDTQYF.

The chain combines TRBV5-5 with TRBJ1-1; D uncertain. In germline, CDR1 is SGHKS, CDR2 YYEKEE (reference sequence). V gave up 2 bases and J gave up 0 bases, with 5 bases separating them. This CDR3 is 13 amino acids long. CDR3 nucleotides: TGTGCCAGCAGCTTCTTCATGAACACTGAAGCTTTCTTT. Protein sequence: CASSFFMNTEAFF. Complete variable domain (other parts from reference TRBV5-5 and TRBJ1-1): DAGVTQSPTHLIKTRGQQVTLRCSPISGHKSVSWYQQVLGQGPQFIFQYYEKEERGRGNFPDRFSARQFPNYSSELNVNALLLGDSALYLCASSFFMNTEAFFGQGTRLTVV.

The CDR3 nucleotides read TGTGCCATCAGTGAGTCCCAGCGGGAGCAATATTATTCATATATGTATGAGCAGTTCTTC. Encoded protein: CAISESQREQYYSYMYEQFF. This chain uses TRBV10-3 with TRBJ2-1, with 8 bases fitting TRBD2. Germline assignment: CDR1 ENHRY and CDR2 SYGVKD. This CDR3 is built from 20 residues. With V trimmed by 0 bases and J by 8 bases, 21 bases remained unmatched.

This chain connects TRBV9 to TRBJ1-1; D is ambiguous. Germline V gives CDR1 SGDLS, CDR2 YYNGEE. The CDR3 length is 13 residues. Deletions cut 2 bases from V and 3 bases from J, with 8 bases between. CDR3 sequence reads: CASSVSRDTEAFF. The CDR3 DNA reads as TGTGCCAGCAGCGTTAGCCGGGACACTGAAGCTTTCTTT. Filled out from reference TRBV9 and TRBJ1-1, the complete variable domain reads DSGVTQTPKHLITATGQRVTLRCSPRSGDLSVYWYQQSLDQGLQFLIQYYNGEERAKGNILERFSAQQFPDLHSELNLSSLELGDSALYFCASSVSRDTEAFFGQGTRLTVV.

The chain carries TRBV5-1 and TRBJ2-5, with unresolved D. Trimming removed 4 bases at V and 1 base at J, with 20 bases between. Germline lookup yields CDR1 SGHRS and CDR2 YFSETQ. The CDR3 is made up of 17 amino acids. CDR3 sequence: CASSPPIYWDTQETQYF. The CDR3 DNA is TGCGCCAGCAGCCCCCCCATCTATTGGGATACCCAAGAGACCCAGTACTTC.

This clone was seen a single time. The V call is TRBV11-2, the J call TRBJ2-7, with 7 positions matching TRBD2. The CDR3 is 15 residues long. Germline lookup yields CDR1 SGHAT and CDR2 FQNNGV. V shed 3 bases and J 5 bases; nucleotides not matched to a gene: 10. The CDR3 sequence is CASSFRGRERDEQYF. The CDR3 nucleotides are TGTGCCAGCAGCTTCCGAGGGCGGGAGAGGGACGAGCAGTACTTC. Using reference TRBV11-2 and TRBJ2-7 for the parts outside the CDR3, the full variable domain is EAGVAQSPRYKIIEKRQSVAFWCNPISGHATLYWYQQILGQGPKLLIQFQNNGVVDDSQLPKDRFSAERLKGVDSTLKIQPAKLEDSAVYLCASSFRGRERDEQYFGPGTRLTVT.